These 5 T cell receptor beta chains were sequenced from one sample in a study of blood T cell repertoires in COVID-19. The assay was immunoSEQ multiplex PCR, and TCRdb's table has in-frame clones only and misses some. The sample lists about 400,000 clones; roughly 88% were seen once. The sequencing input was peripheral blood. These receptors all stem from a woman aged 25 to 45 with active or convalescent COVID-19.

CDR3 residues: CASSIAETGELFF. As DNA, the CDR3 is TGTGCCAGCAGCATCGCGGAGACCGGGGAGCTGTTTTTT. V and J are TRBV2 and TRBJ2-2; D is unclear. There are 13 residues in the CDR3. The germline CDR1 and CDR2 sequences are SNHLY and FYNNEI. Trimming removed 6 bases from V and 5 bases from J, with 10 bases in between.

This clone was counted a single time. The chain employs TRBV29-1 and TRBJ1-2, with D possibly TRBD1 on 6 matching bases. Germline V gives CDR1 SQVTM, CDR2 ANQGSEA. Trimming shortened V by 6 bases and J by 4 bases, and 18 bases separated the two germline ends. The CDR3 covers 14 residues. The CDR3 region is CSVAARDIGYGYTF. The CDR3 DNA reads TGCAGCGTGGCAGCCCGGGACATTGGCTATGGCTACACCTTC.

CDR3 sequence (DNA): TGTGCCAGCAGCTTGGGTGTTAGGAGCTCCTACAATGAGCAGTTCTTC. This sequence encodes CASSLGVRSSYNEQFF. V is TRBV5-6 and J is TRBJ2-1; no clear D. Trimming left V 0 bases short and J 0 bases short, with 10 bases between. Germline assignment: CDR1 SGHDT and CDR2 YYEEEE. There are 16 residues in the CDR3.

The rearrangement links TRBV27 to TRBJ1-5; D is perhaps TRBD1 (6 bases). CDR1 and CDR2 from the germline V gene are MNHEY and SMNVEV (reference sequence). V lost 5 bases and J lost 0, with 14 bases in between. The CDR3 contains 16 residues. CDR3 loop: CASSPLTGYSNQPQHF. The CDR3 nucleotides read TGTGCCAGCAGTCCCCTGACAGGATATAGCAATCAGCCCCAGCATTTT.

The rearrangement joins TRBV10-1 to TRBJ2-2, with D possibly being TRBD1 (7 bases). The germline CDR1 and CDR2 sequences are WNHNN and SYGVQD (reference sequence). CDR3 size: 17 residues. V lost 6 bases, J lost 4 bases, and 21 bases lay in between. CDR3 residues: CASSRGASGQLTGELFF. Written as DNA, the CDR3 is TGCGCCAGCAGCAGGGGGGCTTCGGGACAGCTCACCGGGGAGCTGTTTTTT.